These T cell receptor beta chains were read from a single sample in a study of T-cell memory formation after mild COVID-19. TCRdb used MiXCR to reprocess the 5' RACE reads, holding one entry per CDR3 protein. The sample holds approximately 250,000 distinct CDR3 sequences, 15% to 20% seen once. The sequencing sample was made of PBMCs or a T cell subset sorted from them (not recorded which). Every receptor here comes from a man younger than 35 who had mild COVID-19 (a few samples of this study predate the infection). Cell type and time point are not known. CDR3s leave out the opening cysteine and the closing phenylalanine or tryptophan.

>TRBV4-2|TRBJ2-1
ASSQGVGMTGNEQF
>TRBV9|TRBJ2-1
ASSVQGARKLDEQF
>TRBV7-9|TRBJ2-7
ASSGYEQY
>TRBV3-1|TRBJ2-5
ASSQVGLKATQY
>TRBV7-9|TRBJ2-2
ASSFQGSAGELF
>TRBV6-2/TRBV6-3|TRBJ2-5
ASSYVRGTETQY
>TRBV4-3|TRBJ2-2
ASSQELGRALVSGELF
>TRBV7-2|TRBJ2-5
ASQRGIQLETQY
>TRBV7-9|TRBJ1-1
ASSRGEAF
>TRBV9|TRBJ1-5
ASSEEGVLNQPQH
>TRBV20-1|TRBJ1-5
SARDKRGGQPQH
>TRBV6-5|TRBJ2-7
ASSINRDSILFYEQY
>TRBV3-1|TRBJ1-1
ASSLRVEATEAF
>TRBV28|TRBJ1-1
ASSPPLRTEAF
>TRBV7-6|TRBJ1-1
ASSEQAF